These 6 T cell receptor beta chains were sequenced from one sample in a study of shared clonotypes between healthy human individuals. Produced via immunoSEQ multiplex PCR; TCRdb's table is partial and in-frame only. Of approximately 2,200,000 clones in the sample, about 93% were seen once. Naive CD8 cells lacked CD45RO, underwent positive selection for CCR7 and left out terminally differentiated effector memory CD45RA+ cells. Sequenced input: naive CD8+ T cells from PBMCs. Receptor source: a man aged 18 to 35 in good health. Some clones in this sample may be carry-over from other donors' samples.

Only one count was recorded for this clone. The chain couples TRBV25-1 to TRBJ1-2; D not certain. Germline lookup yields CDR1 MGHDK and CDR2 SYGVNS. V lost 5 bases, J lost 5 bases, and 9 bases lay in between. This CDR3 has 12 residues. Written as DNA, the CDR3 is TGTGCCAGCAGTTTGTCCCCATATGGCTACACCTTC. Its translation is CASSLSPYGYTF.

In its sample, this clone was seen once. The rearrangement links TRBV19 to TRBJ2-1; TRBD1 matches 7 bases. CDR1 and CDR2 from the germline V gene are LNHDA and SQIVND (reference sequence). The CDR3 is 15 residues long. V lost 1 base to trimming and J lost 9 bases; unmatched junction nucleotides: 9. The CDR3 DNA sequence: TGTGCCAGTAGTATAGGACAGGGACCGATAGGTGAGCAGTTCTTC. This encodes CASSIGQGPIGEQFF. Full variable domain (rest looked up from reference TRBV19 and TRBJ2-1): DGGITQSPKYLFRKEGQNVTLSCEQNLNHDAMYWYRQDPGQGLRLIYYSQIVNDFQKGDIAEGYSVSREKKESFPLTVTSAQKNPTAFYLCASSIGQGPIGEQFFGPGTRLTVL.

The chain is built from TRBV7-2 and TRBJ1-1; D is possibly TRBD1 (5 bases). From germline, CDR1 is SGHTA and CDR2 FQGNSA. Trimming removed 5 bases at V and 4 bases at J, with 14 bases between. This CDR3 region has 14 residues. DNA of the CDR3: TGTGCCAGCAGCAGTTCCTGGGGGAGCACTGAAGCTTTCTTT. Translation gives CASSSSWGSTEAFF.

This chain links TRBV7-9 with TRBJ2-7, with TRBD2 as a possible D gene (5 bases). This CDR3 has 16 residues. Germline loops: CDR1 SEHNR, CDR2 FQNEAQ (reference sequence). Trimming shortened V by 4 bases and J by 0 bases, and 16 bases separated the two germline ends. The DNA for the CDR3 is TGTGCCAGCAGCTCCCTACGAGCGGAGAGCTCCTACGAGCAGTACTTC. Protein: CASSSLRAESSYEQYF.

This CDR3 is CASSWGLAGYNEQFF. As DNA, the CDR3 is TGTGCCAGCAGCTGGGGACTAGCGGGCTACAATGAGCAGTTCTTC. This chain links TRBV7-9 with TRBJ2-1; 12 bases map to TRBD2. This CDR3 is 15 amino acids long. Germline loops: CDR1 SEHNR, CDR2 FQNEAQ (reference sequence). J lost 3 bases, V lost 4 bases, and 1 base had no gene match.

This clone has just a few counts. The genes are TRBV28 and TRBJ1-1; TRBD1 matches at 10 bases. CDR1 MDHEN and CDR2 SYDVKM come from the germline V gene. This CDR3 has 16 residues. After removal of 7 bases from V and 0 bases from J, the junction contained 8 bases not matched to a gene. The DNA of the CDR3 is TGTGCCAGCATCCGGGACAGGGGTCTTATGAACACTGAAGCTTTCTTT. Protein sequence: CASIRDRGLMNTEAFF. Using reference TRBV28 and TRBJ1-1 for the parts outside the CDR3, the full variable domain is DVKVTQSSRYLVKRTGEKVFLECVQDMDHENMFWYRQDPGLGLRLIYFSYDVKMKEKGDIPEGYSVSREKKERFSLILESASTNQTSMYLCASIRDRGLMNTEAFFGQGTRLTVV.